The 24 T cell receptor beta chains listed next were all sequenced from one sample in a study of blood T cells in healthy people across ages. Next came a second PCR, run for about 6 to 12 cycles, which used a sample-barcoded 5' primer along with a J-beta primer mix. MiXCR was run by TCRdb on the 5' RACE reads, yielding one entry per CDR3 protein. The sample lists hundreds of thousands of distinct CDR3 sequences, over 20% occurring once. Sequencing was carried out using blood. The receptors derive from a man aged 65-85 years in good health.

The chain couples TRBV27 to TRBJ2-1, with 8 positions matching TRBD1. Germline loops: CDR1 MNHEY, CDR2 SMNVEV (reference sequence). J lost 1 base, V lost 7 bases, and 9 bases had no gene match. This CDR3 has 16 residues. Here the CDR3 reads CASILGQGASYNEQFF. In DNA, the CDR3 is TGTGCCAGCATCCTCGGTCAGGGGGCGTCCTACAATGAGCAGTTCTTC.

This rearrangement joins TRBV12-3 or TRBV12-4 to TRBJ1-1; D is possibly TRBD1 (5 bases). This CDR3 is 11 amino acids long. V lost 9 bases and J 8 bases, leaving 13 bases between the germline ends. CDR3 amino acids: CASARGGEAFF. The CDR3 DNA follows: TGTGCCAGTGCTCGGGGGGGAGAAGCTTTCTTT.

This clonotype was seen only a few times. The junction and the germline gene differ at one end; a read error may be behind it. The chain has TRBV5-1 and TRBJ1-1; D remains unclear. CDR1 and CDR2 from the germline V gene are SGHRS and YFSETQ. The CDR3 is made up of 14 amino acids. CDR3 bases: TGCGCCAGCAGCCTGGGTGCCGCGGGTACTGAAGTTTTCTTT. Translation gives CASSLGAAGTEVFF.

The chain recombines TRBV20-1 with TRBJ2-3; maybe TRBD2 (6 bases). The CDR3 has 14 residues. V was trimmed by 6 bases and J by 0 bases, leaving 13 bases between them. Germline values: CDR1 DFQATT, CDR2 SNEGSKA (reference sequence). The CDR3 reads CSAKGLLSTDTQYF. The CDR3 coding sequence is TGCAGTGCAAAGGGACTCCTAAGCACAGATACGCAGTATTTT.

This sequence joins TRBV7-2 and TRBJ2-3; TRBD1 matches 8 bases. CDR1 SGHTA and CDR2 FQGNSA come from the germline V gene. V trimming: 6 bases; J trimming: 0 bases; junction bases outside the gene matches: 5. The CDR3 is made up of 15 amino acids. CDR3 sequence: CASRSDRASTDTQYF. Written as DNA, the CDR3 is TGTGCCAGCAGATCGGACAGGGCTAGCACAGATACGCAGTATTTT.

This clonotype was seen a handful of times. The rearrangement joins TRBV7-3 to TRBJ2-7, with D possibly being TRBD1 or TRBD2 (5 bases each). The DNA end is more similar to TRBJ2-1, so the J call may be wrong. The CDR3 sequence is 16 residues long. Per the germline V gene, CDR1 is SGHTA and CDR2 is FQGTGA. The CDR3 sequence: CASSSQSGTGNNEQFF. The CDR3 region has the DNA TGTGCCAGCAGCTCTCAATCCGGGACGGGCAACAATGAGCAGTTCTTC.

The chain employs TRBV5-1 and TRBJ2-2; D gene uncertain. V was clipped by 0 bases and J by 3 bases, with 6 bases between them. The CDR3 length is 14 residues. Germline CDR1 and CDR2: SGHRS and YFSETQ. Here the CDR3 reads CASSLAQYTGELFF. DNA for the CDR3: TGCGCCAGCAGCTTGGCCCAATACACCGGGGAGCTGTTTTTT. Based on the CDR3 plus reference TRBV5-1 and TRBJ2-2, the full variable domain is KAGVTQTPRYLIKTRGQQVTLSCSPISGHRSVSWYQQTPGQGLQFLFEYFSETQRNKGNFPGRFSGRQFSNSRSEMNVSTLELGDSALYLCASSLAQYTGELFFGEGSRLTVL.

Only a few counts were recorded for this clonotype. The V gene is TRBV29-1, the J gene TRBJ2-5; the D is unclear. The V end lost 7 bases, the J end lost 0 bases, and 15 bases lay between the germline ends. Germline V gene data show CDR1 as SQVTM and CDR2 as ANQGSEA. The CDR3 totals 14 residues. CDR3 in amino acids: CSASVGPYQETQYF. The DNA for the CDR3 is TGCAGCGCCTCAGTAGGACCGTACCAAGAGACCCAGTACTTC.

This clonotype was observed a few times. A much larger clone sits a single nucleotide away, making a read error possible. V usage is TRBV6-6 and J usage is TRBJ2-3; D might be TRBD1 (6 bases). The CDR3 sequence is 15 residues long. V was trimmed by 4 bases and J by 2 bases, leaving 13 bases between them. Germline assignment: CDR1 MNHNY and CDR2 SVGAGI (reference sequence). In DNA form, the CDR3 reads TGTGCCAGCAGTTCGGCAGGGGCTTACACAGATACGCAGTATTTT. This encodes CASSSAGAYTDTQYF.

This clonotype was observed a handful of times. CDR3 sequence: CASSLVLGPDEKLFF. DNA of the CDR3: TGTGCCAGCAGCTTAGTTCTGGGGCCAGATGAAAAACTGTTTTTT. The chain uses TRBV7-2 and TRBJ1-4, with D possibly matching TRBD1 (5 bases). CDR3 length equals 15 residues. The V and J ends lost 1 base and 6 bases respectively, with 12 bases between them. Germline V gene sequence: CDR1 SGHTA, CDR2 FQGNSA. The whole variable domain, remainder taken from reference TRBV7-2 and TRBJ1-4, is GAGVSQSPSNKVTEKGKDVELRCDPISGHTALYWYRQSLGQGLEFLIYFQGNSAPDKSGLPSDRFSAERTGGSVSTLTIQRTQQEDSAVYLCASSLVLGPDEKLFFGSGTQLSVL.

The CDR3 DNA reads TGCAGCGTTGGGGTTGGGGAAAAACTGTTTTTT. It translates to CSVGVGEKLFF. The chain employs TRBV29-1 and TRBJ1-4; D gene ambiguous. The CDR3 sequence is 11 residues long. Per the germline V gene, CDR1 is SQVTM and CDR2 is ANQGSEA. V was trimmed by 4 bases and J by 8 bases, leaving 8 bases between them.

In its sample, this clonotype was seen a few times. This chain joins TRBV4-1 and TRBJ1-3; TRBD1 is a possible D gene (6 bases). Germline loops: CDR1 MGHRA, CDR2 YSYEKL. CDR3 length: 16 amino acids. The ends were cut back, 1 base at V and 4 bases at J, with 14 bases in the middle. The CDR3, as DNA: TGCGCCAGCAGCCAAGCGGACAGAATCTCGGGAAACACCATATATTTT. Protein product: CASSQADRISGNTIYF.

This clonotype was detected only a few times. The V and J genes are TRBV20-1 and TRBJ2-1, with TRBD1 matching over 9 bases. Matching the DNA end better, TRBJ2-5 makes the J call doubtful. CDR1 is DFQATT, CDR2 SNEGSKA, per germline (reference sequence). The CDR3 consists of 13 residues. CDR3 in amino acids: CSASTGGGKTQYF. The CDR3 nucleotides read TGCAGTGCTAGCACAGGGGGCGGTAAGACCCAGTACTTC.

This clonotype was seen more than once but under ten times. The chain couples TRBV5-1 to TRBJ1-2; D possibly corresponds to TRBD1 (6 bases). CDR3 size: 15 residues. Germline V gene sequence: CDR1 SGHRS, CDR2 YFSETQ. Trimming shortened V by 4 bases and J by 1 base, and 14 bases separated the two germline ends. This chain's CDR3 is CASSGLTGVNYGYTF. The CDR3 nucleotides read TGCGCCAGCAGCGGGCTGACAGGCGTTAACTATGGCTACACCTTC. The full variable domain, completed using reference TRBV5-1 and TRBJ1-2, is KAGVTQTPRYLIKTRGQQVTLSCSPISGHRSVSWYQQTPGQGLQFLFEYFSETQRNKGNFPGRFSGRQFSNSRSEMNVSTLELGDSALYLCASSGLTGVNYGYTFGSGTRLTVV.

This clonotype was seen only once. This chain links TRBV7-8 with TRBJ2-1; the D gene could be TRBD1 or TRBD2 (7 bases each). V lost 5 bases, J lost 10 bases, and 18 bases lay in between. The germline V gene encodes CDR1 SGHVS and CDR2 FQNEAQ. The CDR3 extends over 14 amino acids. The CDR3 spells CASSPGGGASEQFF. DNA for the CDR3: TGTGCCAGCAGCCCAGGGGGGGGTGCATCGGAGCAGTTCTTC.

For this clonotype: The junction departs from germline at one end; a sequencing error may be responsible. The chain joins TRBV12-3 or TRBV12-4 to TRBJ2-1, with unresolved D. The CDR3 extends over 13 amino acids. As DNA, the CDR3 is TGTGCCTGCAGTCTGAGCAAAGTGGGTGAGCAGTTCTTC. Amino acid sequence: CACSLSKVGEQFF.

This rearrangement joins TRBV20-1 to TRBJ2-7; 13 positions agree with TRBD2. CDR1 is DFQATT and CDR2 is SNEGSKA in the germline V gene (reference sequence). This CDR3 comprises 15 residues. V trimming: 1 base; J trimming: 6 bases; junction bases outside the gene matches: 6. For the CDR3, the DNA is TGCAGTGCTAGAGCAGCGGGACTAGCGGGGATCGAGCAGTACTTC. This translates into CSARAAGLAGIEQYF.

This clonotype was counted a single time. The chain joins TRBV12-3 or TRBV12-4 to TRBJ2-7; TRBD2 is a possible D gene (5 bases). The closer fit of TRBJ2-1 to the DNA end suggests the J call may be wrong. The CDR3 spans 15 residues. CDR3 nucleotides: TGTGCCAGCAGTTTAGTTGGACTGGGGAACAATGAGCAGTTCTTC. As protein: CASSLVGLGNNEQFF.

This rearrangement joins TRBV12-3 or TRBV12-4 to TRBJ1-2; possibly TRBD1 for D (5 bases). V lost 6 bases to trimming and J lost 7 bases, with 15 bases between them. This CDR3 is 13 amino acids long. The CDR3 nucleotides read TGTGCCAGCAGCCCGATTTTGGGGACTGGCTACACCTTC. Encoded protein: CASSPILGTGYTF.

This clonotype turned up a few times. In DNA, the CDR3 is TGTGCCAGCAGCGTGCCGGGACTAGCGAACCACAATGAGCAGTTCTTC. Its protein product is CASSVPGLANHNEQFF. The rearrangement joins TRBV9 to TRBJ2-1; TRBD2 matches at 10 bases. V was pared by 2 bases and J by 5 bases, with 7 bases of the junction left unmatched. CDR3 length: 16 amino acids. Looked up from germline, CDR1 is SGDLS and CDR2 is YYNGEE.

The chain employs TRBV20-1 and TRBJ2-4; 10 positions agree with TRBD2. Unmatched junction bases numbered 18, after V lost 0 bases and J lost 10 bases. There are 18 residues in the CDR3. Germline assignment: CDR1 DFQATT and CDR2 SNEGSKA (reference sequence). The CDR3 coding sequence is TGCAGTGCTAGAGATCTGGTTCTGGGGAGCGGGGGGGTTGGGATTCAGTACTTC. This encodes CSARDLVLGSGGVGIQYF.

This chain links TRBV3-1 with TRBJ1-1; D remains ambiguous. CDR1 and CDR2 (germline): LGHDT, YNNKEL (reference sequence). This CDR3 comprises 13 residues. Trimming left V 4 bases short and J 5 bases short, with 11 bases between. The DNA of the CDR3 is TGTGCCAGCAGCCTCGTGGGGAAGACTGAAGCTTTCTTT. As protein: CASSLVGKTEAFF.

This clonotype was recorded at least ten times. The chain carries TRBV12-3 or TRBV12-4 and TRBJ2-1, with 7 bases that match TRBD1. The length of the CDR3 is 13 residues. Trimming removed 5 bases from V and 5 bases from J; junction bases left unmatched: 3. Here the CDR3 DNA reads TGTGCCAGCAGTCTCGACAGGGACAATGAGCAGTTCTTC. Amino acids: CASSLDRDNEQFF.

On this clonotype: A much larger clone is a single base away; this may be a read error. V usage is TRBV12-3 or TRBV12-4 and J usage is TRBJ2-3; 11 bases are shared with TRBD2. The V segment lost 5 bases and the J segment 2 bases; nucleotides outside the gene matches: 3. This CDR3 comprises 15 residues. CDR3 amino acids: CASSASGGFTDTQYF. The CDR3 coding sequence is TGTGCCAGCAGTGCTAGCGGGGGGTTCACAGATACGCAGTATTTT.